The entry that follows covers one T cell receptor beta chain sequence. What it recognizes is unknown. This entry is derived from a study of shared clonotypes between healthy human individuals. Profiling relied on immunoSEQ multiplex PCR, and the TCRdb table lists in-frame clones only, not all of them. The sample shows approximately 640,000 clones, about two thirds of them seen only once. The CDR3 spans 17 residues. The germline CDR1 and CDR2 sequences are SGHNT and YYREEE (reference sequence). Germline trimming cut 0 bases from V and 3 bases from J; bases unmatched to any gene: 11. Study-level results: Across a handful of donors, naive CD4 shared 5% to 6%, naive CD8 around 3.8%, memory CD4 about 2.4%, memory CD8 0.4% to 0.5%.

The material sequenced was memory CD4+ T cells sorted from blood. Subset noted: CD45RA-negative fraction. This receptor was identified in a woman aged 25 to 45 in good health. J is TRBJ2-7 and V is TRBV5-4; TRBD2 matches at 8 bases. DNA for the CDR3: TGTGCCAGCAGCTTGGCCGGAACGAGCGGGAGTATCTACGAGCAGTACTTC. It is translated as CASSLAGTSGSIYEQYF.